Detailed here is one T cell receptor (beta chain). Germline CDR1 is SNHLY and CDR2 is FYNNEI. The CDR3 is made up of 16 amino acids. The germline V and J ends were trimmed by 4 bases and 0 bases, with 14 bases remaining between them. The sample belongs to a study of blood T cells in healthy people across ages. For the second PCR, which ran for about 7 to 11 cycles, a sample-barcoded 5' primer and a J-beta primer mix were used. Each cDNA was tagged by a template-switch adaptor containing 12 random nucleotides. Using its own MiXCR run on the 5' RACE reads, TCRdb lists one record per CDR3 protein. The data contain about a million distinct CDR3 sequences, about 48% of them singletons.

Sequenced input: blood. This TCR was recovered from a man in his thirties or forties in good health. This sequence joins TRBV2 and TRBJ2-3; TRBD2 might be the D (6 bases). The CDR3: CASSGSAGPSTDTQYF. CDR3 DNA: TGTGCCAGCAGTGGTTCGGCGGGGCCTAGCACAGATACGCAGTATTTT.